Shown below are 3 T cell receptor delta chains from a single sample sequenced in a study of Vδ1+ human thymocytes. What these receptors recognize is not known. Study-wide findings and caveats: In the thymus, TRG and TRD repertoires looked highly polyclonal with Gaussian CDR3 lengths.

Extracted RNA was reverse transcribed into cDNA. The CDR3 regions were amplified by multiplex PCR from V-gene primers to a constant-region primer. TCRdb reprocessed the multiplex PCR reads using CATT. The sample gives 20,000 to 25,000 delta-chain clones, over 25% of which show up once; 1.5% to 2% is in the top ten. Sequencing input: Vdelta1+ gamma-delta thymocytes from the thymus. The subset denotes: FACS-sorted CD3+ TCRalphabeta- TCRVdelta1+ TCRVdelta2- thymocytes. All receptors derive from a boy in the first two years of life who had congenital heart surgery.

The chain has TRDV1 and TRDJ1, with D possibly matching TRDD2 (5 bases). The CDR3 consists of 27 residues. Trimming took off 2 bases at V and 0 bases at J, with 46 bases between the two ends. Germline-derived CDR1 and CDR2 are TSWWSYY and QGS. The CDR3 nucleotides are TGTGCTCTTGGGGAATCGGCTCCTCCCTACACTTGCGCACTATGCCAGCCCTCGTCCAATTACACCGATAAACTCATCTTT. It encodes CALGESAPPYTCALCQPSSNYTDKLIF.

By frequency in the sample, this clone is medium-sized. The gene calls are TRDV1 and TRDJ1; 7 nucleotides line up with TRDD3. Looked up from germline, CDR1 is TSWWSYY and CDR2 is QGS. The CDR3 has 17 residues. The J segment lost 0 bases and the V segment lost 0 bases, leaving 7 bases of the junction unmatched. CDR3 sequence (DNA): TGTGCTCTTGGGGAACTACTGGGGTCAAGGTACACCGATAAACTCATCTTT. This codes for CALGELLGSRYTDKLIF.

Turning to this clone: Distinct nucleotide sequences in the sample also encode this CDR3. The rearrangement joins TRDV1 to TRDJ1, with a possible D match to TRDD3 (5 bases). V was cut by 2 bases and J by 2 bases, with 15 bases left in between. This CDR3 contains 16 residues. Germline values: CDR1 TSWWSYY, CDR2 QGS. The CDR3 DNA reads as TGTGCTCTTGGGGAAAACCCATACGGCTCTACCGATAAACTCATCTTT. Its protein is CALGENPYGSTDKLIF.